A single sample is the source of the 9 T cell receptor beta chains below, sequenced in a study of cytomegalovirus exposure and HLA in healthy donors (dated by TCRdb to 2017 to 2019). Libraries were built with the immunoSEQ multiplex PCR assay. The multiplex PCR relied on a mix of 60 forward primers for TCR Vbeta segments and 13 reverse primers for TCR Jbeta segments. What TCRdb holds here is the immuneACCESS table cut down to in-frame rearrangements. Part of the clones is not present; checked against another copy, under half of the missing clones reflect an unresolved V gene, and the others are unexplained. The sample table lists roughly 150,000 clones, around 63% of them with a count of one. Together, the top ten hold around 1.6% of the sample. Sample: PBMCs. The receptors originated from a human donor in good health.

The table lists this clone with a few counts. This chain joins TRBV28 and TRBJ2-1; 7 nucleotides agree with TRBD1. The CDR3 has 15 residues. Trimming removed 2 bases from V and 7 bases from J; junction bases left unmatched: 8. Germline CDR1 and CDR2: MDHEN and SYDVKM. The CDR3 sequence: CASSLPTGFRNEQFF. In DNA, the CDR3 is TGTGCCAGCAGTTTACCGACAGGGTTTAGGAATGAGCAGTTCTTC. Based on the CDR3 plus reference TRBV28 and TRBJ2-1, the full variable domain is DVKVTQSSRYLVKRTGEKVFLECVQDMDHENMFWYRQDPGLGLRLIYFSYDVKMKEKGDIPEGYSVSREKKERFSLILESASTNQTSMYLCASSLPTGFRNEQFFGPGTRLTVL.

This clone is a singleton in its sample. V is TRBV27 and J is TRBJ1-2, with 10 bases aligning to TRBD1. The CDR3 extends over 15 amino acids. Unmatched junction bases numbered 10, after V lost 5 bases and J lost 7 bases. Germline assignment: CDR1 MNHEY and CDR2 SMNVEV (reference sequence). CDR3 loop: CASSRIRDRGFGYTF. DNA for the CDR3: TGTGCCAGCAGTCGAATACGGGACAGGGGATTTGGCTACACCTTC.

The V gene is TRBV4-1, the J gene TRBJ1-1; 7 bases match TRBD1. CDR1 and CDR2 from the germline V gene are MGHRA and YSYEKL. The CDR3 is 16 residues long. Trimming took 1 base from V and 1 from J; bases not matched to a gene: 6. The DNA of the CDR3 is TGCGCCAGCAGCCAAGTCCGGGACAGCCAGAACACTGAAGCTTTCTTT. It yields the protein CASSQVRDSQNTEAFF.

On this clone: Other DNA sequences in the sample encode the same CDR3. The chain uses TRBV6-1 and TRBJ1-1; D is ambiguous. CDR3 length: 14 residues. V lost 4 bases and J lost 1, with 10 bases in between. Per germline, CDR1 MNHNS and CDR2 SASEGT. CDR3 region: CASSVRGKNTEAFF. The CDR3 bases are TGTGCCAGCAGTGTTCGGGGTAAGAACACTGAAGCTTTCTTT.

As DNA, the CDR3 is TGTGCCCTCGGGCAGGCCGGGGGGACTGAAGCTTTCTTT. It encodes CALGQAGGTEAFF. The genes are TRBV5-4 and TRBJ1-1, with D perhaps matching TRBD1 (5 bases). The CDR3 runs to 13 residues. Trimming took off 10 bases at V and 5 bases at J, with 18 bases between the two ends. Per germline, CDR1 SGHNT and CDR2 YYREEE (reference sequence).

The chain joins TRBV2 to TRBJ2-7; 7 nucleotides line up with TRBD1. This CDR3 is built from 14 residues. V shed 7 bases and J 2 bases; nucleotides not matched to a gene: 8. CDR1 is SNHLY, CDR2 FYNNEI, per germline. The CDR3 is CASTGDRATYEQYF. Written as DNA, the CDR3 is TGTGCCAGCACGGGCGACAGGGCCACCTACGAGCAGTACTTC.

The gene calls are TRBV9 and TRBJ2-2; 7 nucleotides match TRBD2. The CDR3 runs to 15 residues. Trimming removed 0 bases from V and 4 bases from J; junction bases left unmatched: 3. The V gene's germline CDR1 is SGDLS and CDR2 YYNGEE. In DNA form, the CDR3 reads TGTGCCAGCAGCGTAGAACTAGCGAGCACCGGGGAGCTGTTTTTT. It is translated as CASSVELASTGELFF.

The CDR3 DNA reads as TGTGCCAGCAGTGACCCGGGAGGGCCAACGGACGAGCAGTACTTC. Translated: CASSDPGGPTDEQYF. The rearrangement uses TRBV6-1 and TRBJ2-7, with 8 bases matching TRBD2. J was trimmed by 5 bases and V by 3 bases; bases with no gene match: 9. Germline V gene data show CDR1 as MNHNS and CDR2 as SASEGT. CDR3 length equals 15 residues.

This chain links TRBV27 with TRBJ2-7; D may be TRBD1 (5 bases). Trimming took off 1 base at V and 5 bases at J, with 9 bases between the two ends. Germline V CDR1 and CDR2: MNHEY, SMNVEV (reference sequence). The CDR3 is 13 amino acids. The DNA for the CDR3 is TGTGCCAGCAGTTTATTTGGGGCGGACGAGCAGTACTTC. It codes for CASSLFGADEQYF.